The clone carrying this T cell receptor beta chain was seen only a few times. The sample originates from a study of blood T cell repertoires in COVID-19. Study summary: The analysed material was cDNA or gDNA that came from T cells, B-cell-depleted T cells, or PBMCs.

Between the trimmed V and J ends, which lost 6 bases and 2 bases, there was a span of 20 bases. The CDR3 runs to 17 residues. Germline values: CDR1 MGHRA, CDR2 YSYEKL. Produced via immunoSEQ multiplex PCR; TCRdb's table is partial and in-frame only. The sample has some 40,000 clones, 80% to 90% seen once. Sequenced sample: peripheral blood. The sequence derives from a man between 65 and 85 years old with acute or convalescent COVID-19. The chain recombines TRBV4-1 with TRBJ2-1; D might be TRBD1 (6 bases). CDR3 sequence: CASRPQATGSTYNEQFF. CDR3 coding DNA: TGCGCCAGCAGGCCCCAGGCTACAGGGAGCACCTACAATGAGCAGTTCTTC.